The sequence of this T cell receptor beta chain was determined in a study of T cells in Graves' hyperthyroidism and ophthalmopathy. What was amplified from RNA transcripts were TCR beta CDR3 regions. RT-PCR in the first round (using the HTBI primer set) targeted the TCR CDR3. TCRdb itself ran the multiplex PCR reads through MiXCR, one entry per CDR3 protein. The sample carries some 250,000 distinct CDR3 sequences, around 15% recorded once. CDR3 length: 13 residues. CDR1 is SGHRS and CDR2 is YFSETQ in the germline V gene. Trimming stripped 2 bases from V and 1 base from J, with 6 bases between. Criteria for exclusion of patients were uncontrolled infection, other autoimmune disease, pregnancy or lactation. This clonotype was counted many times.

Material: blood. This rearrangement joins TRBV5-1 to TRBJ1-1; D not certain. This sequence was found in a woman aged 45-60 years with Graves' hyperthyroidism that later progressed to Graves' ophthalmopathy. CDR3 sequence reads: CASSFEGNTEAFF. For the CDR3, the DNA is TGCGCCAGCAGCTTCGAGGGGAACACTGAAGCTTTCTTT.